Listed here are 12 T cell receptor beta chains from one sample, sequenced in a study of regulatory T cells in long-lasting Graves disease. The time point here: persistent/refractory GD, antithyroid drugs over 5 years with positive TRAb. Construction of the TCR library relied on RNA isolated from PBMCs. Assembly of TCR beta libraries relied on iRepertoire HTBI primers together with Arm-PCR of CDR3 regions. TCRdb ran MiXCR on the multiplex PCR reads and lists one entry per CDR3 protein. The sample has over 300,000 distinct CDR3 sequences, less than 20% seen once; the top ten hold less than 30%. The sample was peripheral blood mononuclear cells (PBMCs), taken when the disease was refractory, from a patient treated with antithyroid drugs. These receptors came from a female donor with Graves disease.

This clonotype occurred many times. The CDR3 bases are TGTGCCAGCAGTAGAAGGACAGGGGTGGAGGAGCAGTACTTC. It yields the protein CASSRRTGVEEQYF. The gene calls are TRBV12-3 or TRBV12-4 and TRBJ2-7, with 9 nucleotides matching TRBD1. This CDR3 contains 14 residues. J lost 7 bases, V lost 5 bases, and 9 bases had no gene match.

The CDR3 loop reads CASSLGGLSYNEQFF. In DNA, the CDR3 is TGTGCCAGCAGCTTAGGGGGGCTCTCCTACAATGAGCAGTTCTTC. The rearrangement links TRBV7-2 to TRBJ2-1, with a tentative D call TRBD1 (6 bases). Trimming took off 1 base at V and 0 bases at J, with 7 bases between the two ends. In germline, CDR1 is SGHTA, CDR2 FQGNSA. This CDR3 spans 15 amino acids. Combining the CDR3 with reference TRBV7-2 and TRBJ2-1 gives the whole variable domain GAGVSQSPSNKVTEKGKDVELRCDPISGHTALYWYRQSLGQGLEFLIYFQGNSAPDKSGLPSDRFSAERTGGSVSTLTIQRTQQEDSAVYLCASSLGGLSYNEQFFGPGTRLTVL.

This clonotype was seen at least ten times. This sequence joins TRBV7-9 and TRBJ2-7; 7 positions agree with TRBD1. Germline CDR1 is SEHNR and CDR2 is FQNEAQ (reference sequence). The junction had 7 bases not matched to a gene; V was cut back by 5 bases and J by 0 bases. The CDR3 is 15 amino acids. The CDR3 is CASSPLWDSSYEQYF. The CDR3 coding sequence is TGTGCCAGCAGCCCCTTATGGGACAGCTCCTACGAGCAGTACTTC.

V usage is TRBV6-1 and J usage is TRBJ1-5; no definite D call. This CDR3 region has 15 residues. V lost 4 bases and J 0 bases, leaving 10 bases between the germline ends. In germline, CDR1 is MNHNS, CDR2 SASEGT. The CDR3 DNA reads as TGTGCCAGCAGTGGTTCCGTTACTAGCAATCAGCCCCAGCATTTT. Residues: CASSGSVTSNQPQHF.

This clonotype has a handful of counts. The chain joins TRBV20-1 to TRBJ2-1; a possible D gene is TRBD2 (6 bases). Trimming left V 2 bases short and J 4 bases short, with 12 bases between. Germline V gene lookup returns CDR1 DFQATT and CDR2 SNEGSKA (reference sequence). The CDR3 extends over 14 amino acids. The CDR3, as DNA: TGCAGTGCTAGACCACTAGCCGCATACAATGAGCAGTTCTTC. Its translation is CSARPLAAYNEQFF.

As to this clonotype: A read error is possible here, since a much larger clone lies one base away. V is TRBV7-2 and J is TRBJ1-4, with a possible D match to TRBD1 (5 bases). Germline V gives CDR1 SGHTA, CDR2 FQGNSA. This CDR3 region has 16 residues. The CDR3 protein is CANSQTLSGANEKLFF. In nucleotides, the CDR3 is TGTGCCAACAGCCAAACTCTTTCGGGGGCTAATGAAAAACTGTTTTTT.

This clonotype was seen many times. The rearrangement uses TRBV12-3 or TRBV12-4 and TRBJ1-1; D unclear. Trimming left V 8 bases short and J 0 bases short, with 10 bases between. This CDR3 region has 13 residues. This CDR3 is CASLNTVNTEAFF. The CDR3 DNA reads as TGTGCCAGCCTAAACACAGTGAACACTGAAGCTTTCTTT.

This clonotype was picked up many times. The V call is TRBV28, the J call TRBJ2-7; 11 bases line up with TRBD2. With V trimmed by 2 bases and J by 0 bases, 3 bases remained unmatched. The germline V gene has CDR1 MDHEN and CDR2 SYDVKM. CDR3 length: 16 residues. This CDR3 reads CASSLTLAGDSYEQYF. The CDR3 nucleotides read TGTGCCAGCAGTTTAACACTAGCGGGAGACTCCTACGAGCAGTACTTC.

The chain uses TRBV7-2 and TRBJ1-3, with a possible D match to TRBD1 (6 bases). CDR1 is SGHTA and CDR2 is FQGNSA in the germline V gene. V was cut by 1 base and J by 5 bases, with 15 bases left in between. The CDR3 extends over 16 amino acids. The CDR3 region is CASSLGGAGLRNTIYF. CDR3 DNA: TGTGCCAGCAGCTTAGGGGGGGCGGGCCTTAGAAACACCATATATTTT.

The rearrangement uses TRBV11-3 and TRBJ2-7, with D perhaps TRBD2 (7 bases). Germline CDR1 is SGHNT and CDR2 is YENEEA. CDR3 length: 17 amino acids. Trimming shortened V by 4 bases and J by 2 bases, and 21 bases separated the two germline ends. The CDR3 DNA is TGTGCCAGCAGCTCAGCGGGACATATTAGGGCCCCCTACGAGCAGTACTTC. This codes for CASSSAGHIRAPYEQYF.

At least ten counts were recorded for this clonotype. The V call is TRBV24-1, the J call TRBJ2-6, with 8 bases lining up with TRBD1. The CDR3 runs 15 residues. V was pared by 7 bases and J by 4 bases, with 5 bases of the junction left unmatched. Germline-derived CDR1 and CDR2 are KGHDR and SFDVKD. The CDR3 coding sequence is TGTGCCACCAGCCCGACAGGGGACGGGGCCAACGTCCTGACTTTC. Translation gives CATSPTGDGANVLTF.

V gene TRBV18 combines with J gene TRBJ1-4, with D tentatively TRBD1 (6 bases). This CDR3 contains 13 residues. Germline lookup yields CDR1 KGHSH and CDR2 LQKENI. The ends were cut back, 5 bases at V and 8 bases at J, with 12 bases in the middle. CDR3 DNA sequence: TGTGCCAGCTCAGAACAGGGTGGAGAAAAACTGTTTTTT. It encodes CASSEQGGEKLFF.